The 23 T cell receptor beta chains listed next were all sequenced from one sample in a study of cytomegalovirus exposure and HLA in healthy donors. This PCR relied on a set of 60 Vbeta primers and 13 Jbeta primers. Sequencing was performed with immunoSEQ multiplex PCR; in TCRdb, only in-frame clones are kept and a portion is missing. The sample holds around 150,000 clones, 80% seen once. The sequencing sample was made of PBMCs. The source is a man between 18 and 35 years old in good health and CMV-seropositive.

This rearrangement joins TRBV19 to TRBJ1-2; D is ambiguous. V dropped 7 bases and J dropped 8 bases, with 14 bases sitting between them. The CDR3 consists of 12 residues. Germline CDR1 LNHDA, CDR2 SQIVND (reference sequence). CDR3 coding DNA: TGTGCCAGTACCATTGGTCATAGCGGCTACACCTTC. It translates to CASTIGHSGYTF.

The chain combines TRBV6-5 with TRBJ2-1, with 8 bases that match TRBD1. The CDR3 runs to 13 residues. The germline gives CDR1 MNHEY, CDR2 SVGAGI. V was clipped by 6 bases and J by 3 bases; unmatched bases: 1. The CDR3 reads CASRGTGYNEQFF. In nucleotides, the CDR3 is TGTGCCAGCAGGGGGACAGGCTACAATGAGCAGTTCTTC.

The chain recombines TRBV15 with TRBJ1-5; D remains ambiguous. The CDR3 extends over 14 amino acids. V gave up 0 bases and J gave up 4 bases, with 7 bases separating them. Germline V CDR1 and CDR2: LNHNV, YYDKDF (reference sequence). CDR3 DNA: TGTGCCACCAGCAGAGAACACCAAAATCAGCCCCAGCATTTT. Translation: CATSREHQNQPQHF.

The chain is built from TRBV5-1 and TRBJ2-3; the match to TRBD2 covers 7 bases. CDR3 length: 16 residues. The V segment lost 2 bases and the J segment 6 bases; nucleotides outside the gene matches: 12. Germline V gives CDR1 SGHRS, CDR2 YFSETQ. This CDR3 reads CASSFSVGGVTDTQYF. In DNA, the CDR3 is TGCGCCAGCAGCTTTTCGGTTGGGGGGGTCACCGATACGCAGTATTTT.

The chain is built from TRBV5-4 and TRBJ2-3, with 10 positions matching TRBD2. Germline CDR1 reads SGHNT; CDR2 reads YYREEE (reference sequence). V lost 0 bases to trimming and J lost 0 bases; unmatched junction nucleotides: 7. The CDR3 has 18 residues. The chain's CDR3 is CASSLGVSGRPSTDTQYF. In DNA, the CDR3 is TGTGCCAGCAGCTTGGGCGTTAGCGGGAGGCCTAGCACAGATACGCAGTATTTT.

The chain joins TRBV11-2 to TRBJ1-1; D may be TRBD1 (6 bases). This CDR3 has 15 amino acids. V gave up 1 base and J gave up 4 bases, with 13 bases separating them. Per germline, CDR1 SGHAT and CDR2 FQNNGV. CDR3 sequence (DNA): TGTGCCAGCAGCTTAGTACAGGGTAAGGGCACTGAAGCTTTCTTT. Residues: CASSLVQGKGTEAFF.

This rearrangement joins TRBV28 to TRBJ2-1; 9 nucleotides match TRBD2. This CDR3 has 15 residues. Germline V gives CDR1 MDHEN, CDR2 SYDVKM. After removal of 4 bases from V and 8 bases from J, the junction contained 9 bases not matched to a gene. CDR3 coding DNA: TGTGCCAGCAGTTCCCTCGCGGGAGGGGTGGATGAGCAGTTCTTC. It translates to CASSSLAGGVDEQFF.

The chain has TRBV6-4 and TRBJ1-5, with a tentative D call TRBD1 (5 bases). The V and J ends lost 3 bases and 7 bases respectively, with 13 bases between them. This CDR3 has 14 residues. Germline V CDR1 and CDR2: MRHNA, SNTAGT. The CDR3 DNA reads TGTGCCAGCAGTGAGGGGGGTGCGGGCCAGCCCCAGCATTTT. Its translation is CASSEGGAGQPQHF.

This clone has only a few counts. The DNA of the CDR3 is TGTGCCAGTGGAGCGGACAGGGACGTGAGTCAGCCCCAGCATTTT. Its translation: CASGADRDVSQPQHF. The chain combines TRBV19 with TRBJ1-5; 8 bases line up with TRBD1. The CDR3 extends over 15 amino acids. Germline CDR1 reads LNHDA; CDR2 reads SQIVND (reference sequence). J lost 6 bases, V lost 8 bases, and 12 bases had no gene match.

The chain is built from TRBV30 and TRBJ1-4; D not resolved. The V and J ends lost 0 bases and 7 bases respectively, with 6 bases between them. CDR1 and CDR2 (germline): GTSNPN, SVGIG (reference sequence). This CDR3 has 12 residues. DNA for the CDR3: TGTGCCTGGAGTGTACGAGGTGAAAAACTGTTTTTT. This gives the protein CAWSVRGEKLFF.

This chain connects TRBV11-3 to TRBJ2-1; D gene ambiguous. The V gene lost 5 bases and the J gene lost 6 bases, with 11 bases spanning the gap. Germline CDR1 reads SGHNT; CDR2 reads YENEEA. This CDR3 is built from 13 residues. CDR3 DNA sequence: TGTGCCAGCAGCCCAGGAAGAGCCAATGAGCAGTTCTTC. This translates into CASSPGRANEQFF.

The chain uses TRBV7-6 and TRBJ2-5; 8 positions match TRBD2. This CDR3 is built from 16 residues. V was clipped by 3 bases and J by 5 bases; unmatched bases: 11. Germline lookup yields CDR1 SGHVS and CDR2 FNYEAQ. CDR3 DNA: TGTGCCAGCAGCTTCTACGCCGCGGGGGGAGGTGAGACCCAGTACTTC. Protein sequence: CASSFYAAGGGETQYF. The variable domain in full, completed from reference TRBV7-6 and TRBJ2-5, reads GAGVSQSPRYKVTKRGQDVALRCDPISGHVSLYWYRQALGQGPEFLTYFNYEAQQDKSGLPNDRFSAERPEGSISTLTIQRTEQRDSAMYRCASSFYAAGGGETQYFGPGTRLLVL.

The chain combines TRBV5-6 with TRBJ2-7, with D possibly being TRBD1 (5 bases). The CDR3 sequence is 15 residues long. Between the trimmed V and J ends, which lost 4 bases and 3 bases, there was a span of 17 bases. Germline V lookup: CDR1 SGHDT, CDR2 YYEEEE. CDR3 residues: CASSLIGAMGYEQYF. CDR3 DNA sequence: TGTGCCAGCAGCCTGATAGGGGCTATGGGCTACGAGCAGTACTTC.

The rearrangement uses TRBV27 and TRBJ1-1; D is possibly TRBD1 (5 bases). With 0 bases removed from V and 11 bases from J, the gap between germline ends came to 13 bases. The V gene's germline CDR1 is MNHEY and CDR2 SMNVEV (reference sequence). This CDR3 region has 13 residues. The CDR3 here is CASSLSSGVAAFF. The CDR3 DNA follows: TGTGCCAGCAGTTTATCGTCGGGGGTCGCGGCTTTCTTT.

V usage is TRBV9 and J usage is TRBJ2-2; TRBD2 agrees at 9 bases. This CDR3 spans 15 amino acids. Trimming removed 3 bases from V and 7 bases from J; junction bases left unmatched: 7. Germline CDR1 and CDR2: SGDLS and YYNGEE. The CDR3 region has the DNA TGTGCCAGCAGCGAGCGGGGGGTATTGGGCGGGGAGCTGTTTTTT. It yields the protein CASSERGVLGGELFF.

The genes are TRBV6-5 and TRBJ1-1, with 12 bases aligning to TRBD1. CDR3 length: 13 residues. V dropped 2 bases and J dropped 11; count of bases not matched to a gene: 3. Germline loops: CDR1 MNHEY, CDR2 SVGAGI. In nucleotides, the CDR3 is TGTGCCAGCAGTTACGGGACAGGGGGCATGGCTTTCTTT. Its protein is CASSYGTGGMAFF.

V and J are TRBV6-5 and TRBJ1-2; 9 nucleotides match TRBD1. The CDR3 is 14 residues long. V lost 4 bases and J lost 8; bases outside the gene matches: 8. Germline CDR1 is MNHEY and CDR2 is SVGAGI. The CDR3 sequence is CASSFLQGAGGYTF. The CDR3 DNA sequence: TGTGCCAGCAGTTTCTTACAGGGGGCTGGCGGCTACACCTTC.

This chain joins TRBV19 and TRBJ1-1, with a tentative D call TRBD1 (5 bases). Trimming left V 2 bases short and J 6 bases short, with 10 bases between. The germline gives CDR1 LNHDA, CDR2 SQIVND (reference sequence). CDR3 size: 13 residues. The CDR3 bases are TGTGCCAGTAGTATACGTTCGGGGGCTGAAGCTTTCTTT. Its translation: CASSIRSGAEAFF.

The chain employs TRBV19 and TRBJ1-1, with D unclear. The CDR3 spans 13 residues. The germline V gene encodes CDR1 LNHDA and CDR2 SQIVND (reference sequence). V lost 9 bases, J lost 1 base, and 12 bases lay in between. The CDR3 region has the DNA TGTGCCAGCACCTACCGGGGGAACACTGAAGCTTTCTTT. Translated: CASTYRGNTEAFF.

The chain combines TRBV7-2 with TRBJ2-6; 7 bases are shared with TRBD1. This CDR3 is 17 amino acids long. In germline, CDR1 is SGHTA, CDR2 FQGNSA. V lost 2 bases, J lost 2 bases, and 6 bases stayed unmatched. The CDR3 here is CASSLPGGMAGANVLTF. The CDR3 nucleotides read TGTGCCAGCAGCTTACCAGGGGGAATGGCTGGGGCCAACGTCCTGACTTTC.

The chain joins TRBV7-8 to TRBJ2-5; a possible D gene is TRBD2 (6 bases). The J call may be in error: the DNA end matches TRBJ2-7 better. Germline V gene lookup returns CDR1 SGHVS and CDR2 FQNEAQ. The CDR3 extends over 14 amino acids. DNA for the CDR3: TGTGCCAGCAGCCCACCTCGGGAGACCTACGAGCAGTACTTC. Protein product: CASSPPRETYEQYF.

The chain recombines TRBV29-1 with TRBJ2-2; D gene ambiguous. The CDR3 is 11 amino acids. The germline gives CDR1 SQVTM, CDR2 ANQGSEA. Trimming took off 7 bases at V and 4 bases at J, with 7 bases between the two ends. The CDR3 DNA is TGCAGCGCCTCCGGCACCGGGGAGCTGTTTTTT. Residues: CSASGTGELFF.

The chain couples TRBV28 to TRBJ2-7, with D hard to call. Germline CDR1 reads MDHEN; CDR2 reads SYDVKM. The CDR3 totals 14 residues. The germline V and J ends were trimmed by 7 bases and 1 base, with 14 bases remaining between them. The CDR3 region has the DNA TGTGCCAGCAAACCTCCGTCAGAATCCTACGAGCAGTACTTC. Translating it yields CASKPPSESYEQYF.